These T cell receptor beta chains were read from a single sample in a study of monozygotic twins with inflammatory bowel disease. TCRdb reprocessed the 5' RACE reads and reports one entry per CDR3 protein, with no DNA. The specimen's table records around 210,000 distinct CDR3 sequences. Sequenced sample: blood. The source of these receptors is a human donor with ulcerative colitis or Crohn's disease, or a healthy co-twin of an affected twin (not recorded which). Both conserved end residues are part of each CDR3. Fields, in order: CDR3 protein, V gene, J gene, clone size. Expanded clones are given a class, and other clones once, few, many or no size at all.

CASSLVEGPKGKLFF	TRBV7-2	TRBJ1-4	-
CASSPGQGFLSQYF	TRBV7-9	TRBJ2-3	-
CASSHRGLYEQYF	TRBV14	TRBJ2-7	-
CASSLAAGVQETQYF	TRBV7-9	TRBJ2-5	-
CASSVSVRGQFF	TRBV7-2	TRBJ2-1	-
CASRPRRDEETQYF	TRBV2	TRBJ2-5	-
CSVEGTVLDYGYTF	TRBV29-1	TRBJ1-2	-
CSVGGEERQTGEQYF	TRBV29-1	TRBJ2-7	-
CAISESGPGGGSIYGYTF	TRBV10-3	TRBJ1-2	-
CASSLVGQGTSSLQETQYF	TRBV11-2	TRBJ2-5	-
CASSPEGQAGVQPQHF	TRBV19	TRBJ1-5	-
CASSQGQVYGYTF	TRBV7-9	TRBJ1-2	-
CSVEESGGYYGYTF	TRBV29-1	TRBJ1-2	-
CASRPGGQEGREAFF	TRBV27	TRBJ1-1	-
CASSLKTAYNEQFF	TRBV13	TRBJ2-1	-
CASSPGAPRGYTF	TRBV6-5	TRBJ1-2	-
CASSLAVSGELFF	TRBV5-1	TRBJ2-2	-
CASTGQFGTEAFF	TRBV5-6	TRBJ1-1	-
CSASLIDRAGANVLTF	TRBV20-1	TRBJ2-6	-
CASSRLGGEETQYF	TRBV6-1	TRBJ2-5	-
CASSIWGTGELFF	TRBV12-3/TRBV12-4	TRBJ2-2	-
CSAQRSGGPPIF	TRBV20-1	TRBJ2-1	-
CASSLGQWQFF	TRBV12-3/TRBV12-4	TRBJ2-1	-
CASSPYPNTGELFF	TRBV7-3	TRBJ2-2	-
CASSLKAGEQYF	TRBV5-6	TRBJ2-7	-
CSVQPTDTQYF	TRBV29-1	TRBJ2-3	-
CSVEVGSGSGRSYNEQFF	TRBV29-1	TRBJ2-1	-
CASSFQGPTVAFF	TRBV12-3/TRBV12-4	TRBJ1-1	-
CASSLGQGYSGANVLTF	TRBV5-1	TRBJ2-6	-
CASTRYLGEQYF	TRBV28	TRBJ2-7	-
CASRGLAGGVDEQFF	TRBV7-2	TRBJ2-1	-
CASSPSGGPYEQYF	TRBV7-2	TRBJ2-7	-
CASSSGQGDDGYTF	TRBV19	TRBJ1-2	-
CASSLTSGSYDEQFF	TRBV7-3	TRBJ2-1	-
CSVEEGGKTQYF	TRBV29-1	TRBJ2-5	-
CASGRTGELFF	TRBV19	TRBJ2-2	-
CASSTGTGHSSYNEQFF	TRBV19	TRBJ2-1	-
CASSLRGVPGELFF	TRBV7-2	TRBJ2-2	medium-sized
CASSSEDGSYEQYF	TRBV12-3/TRBV12-4	TRBJ2-7	-
CSAREGPPNYGYTF	TRBV20-1	TRBJ1-2	-
CASRFGFPFGTDTQYF	TRBV3-1	TRBJ2-3	-
CAAGLELEQYF	TRBV6-5	TRBJ2-7	-
CASSLQLTGELFF	TRBV7-2	TRBJ2-2	-
CASSFTPGYQETQYF	TRBV5-1	TRBJ2-5	-
CASSRVSGGGETQYF	TRBV5-6	TRBJ2-5	-
CASRTGSSGANVLTF	TRBV6-1	TRBJ2-6	-
CASSLPDSGKQYF	TRBV7-2	TRBJ2-4	-
CASSPQGAYEQYF	TRBV18	TRBJ2-7	-
CASFAPIVPEQYF	TRBV2	TRBJ2-7	-
CASTPGGNRGWSYEQYF	TRBV6-5	TRBJ2-7	medium-sized